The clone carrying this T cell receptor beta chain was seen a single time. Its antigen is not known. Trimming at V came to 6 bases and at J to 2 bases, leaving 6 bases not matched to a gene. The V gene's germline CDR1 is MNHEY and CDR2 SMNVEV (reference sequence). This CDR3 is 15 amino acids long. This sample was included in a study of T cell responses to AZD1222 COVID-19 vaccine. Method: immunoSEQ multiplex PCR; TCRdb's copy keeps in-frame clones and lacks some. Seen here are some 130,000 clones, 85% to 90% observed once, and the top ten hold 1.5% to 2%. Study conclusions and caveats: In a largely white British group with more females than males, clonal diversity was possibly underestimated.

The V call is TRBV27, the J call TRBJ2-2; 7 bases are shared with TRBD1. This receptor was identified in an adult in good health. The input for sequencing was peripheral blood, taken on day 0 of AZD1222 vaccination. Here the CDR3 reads CASRLRDRNTGELFF. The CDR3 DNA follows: TGTGCCAGCAGGCTCCGGGACAGAAACACCGGGGAGCTGTTTTTT.